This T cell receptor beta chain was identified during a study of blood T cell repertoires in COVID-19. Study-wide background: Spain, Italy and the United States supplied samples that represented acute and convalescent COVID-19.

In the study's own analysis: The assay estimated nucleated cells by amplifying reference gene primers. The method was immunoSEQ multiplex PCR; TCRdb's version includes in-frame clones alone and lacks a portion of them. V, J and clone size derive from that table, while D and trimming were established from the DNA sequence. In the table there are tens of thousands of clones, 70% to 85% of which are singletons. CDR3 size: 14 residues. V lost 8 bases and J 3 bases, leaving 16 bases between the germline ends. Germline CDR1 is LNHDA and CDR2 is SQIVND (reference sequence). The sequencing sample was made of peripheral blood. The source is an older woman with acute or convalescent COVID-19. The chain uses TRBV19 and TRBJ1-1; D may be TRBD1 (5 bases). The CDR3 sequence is CASGGWGGDTEAFF. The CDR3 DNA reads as TGTGCCAGTGGCGGTTGGGGGGGGGACACTGAAGCTTTCTTT.